The rows below give T cell receptor beta chains drawn from one sample of a study of shared clonotypes between healthy human individuals. Sequenced by immunoSEQ multiplex PCR; TCRdb stores in-frame clones only, minus some. The sample records approximately 640,000 clones, 80% to 95% being singletons. Sequenced: memory CD8+ T cells from PBMCs. These receptors were obtained from a man aged 18 to 29 in good health. Some clones in this sample may be carry-over from other donors' samples. CDR3s include the opening cysteine and the closing phenylalanine or tryptophan. Each record gives: J gene, V gene, clone size, D gene, CDR3 protein, CDR3 DNA. The D gene is left open where the match is weak. Rows give clone size only sometimes, using once, few, many, or a class for an expanded clone.

>TRBJ1-2|TRBV5-1|.|TRBD1
CASSLATGVNYGYTF
TGCGCCAGCAGCCTCGCGACAGGGGTAAACTATGGCTACACCTTC
>TRBJ1-2|TRBV16|.|.
CASSQGVGGLYGYTF
TGTGCCAGCAGCCAGGGCGTGGGGGGCCTCTATGGCTACACCTTC
>TRBJ2-5|TRBV7-6|.|.
CASSFSLQETQYF
TGTGCCAGCAGCTTTAGCCTGCAAGAGACCCAGTACTTC
>TRBJ2-1|TRBV7-9|.|TRBD2
CASSESGSGRNEQFF
TGTGCCAGCAGCGAGAGCGGGAGCGGCAGAAATGAGCAGTTCTTC
>TRBJ1-1|TRBV27|.|TRBD1
CASSFLTGVNTEAFF
TGTGCCAGCAGTTTTTTGACAGGGGTGAACACTGAAGCTTTCTTT
>TRBJ2-2|TRBV19|.|.
CASLGETGELFF
TGTGCCAGTTTAGGGGAGACCGGGGAGCTGTTTTTT
>TRBJ2-7|TRBV6-6|once|.
CASSYGGRGYEQYF
TGTGCCAGCAGTTACGGGGGGCGTGGGTACGAGCAGTACTTC
>TRBJ1-2|TRBV12-5|.|TRBD1
CASGLGTGRRDGYTF
TGTGCTAGTGGTTTGGGGACAGGGAGGCGAGATGGCTACACCTTC
>TRBJ1-1|TRBV29-1|few|.
CSAAGPNTEAFF
TGCAGCGCTGCCGGGCCTAACACTGAAGCTTTCTTT
>TRBJ2-7|TRBV15|.|.
CATSRRIGLLYEQYF
TGTGCCACCAGCAGGAGGATAGGGCTCCTCTACGAGCAGTACTTC
>TRBJ2-7|TRBV9|.|TRBD1
CASSGGGQSEQYF
TGTGCCAGCAGCGGAGGGGGCCAAAGCGAGCAGTACTTC
>TRBJ2-7|TRBV18|once|.
CASSPGYEQYF
TGTGCCAGCTCACCAGGGTACGAGCAGTACTTC
>TRBJ1-4|TRBV28|.|.
CASSLSLRGGEKLFF
TGTGCCAGCAGTTTGTCGTTAAGAGGGGGTGAAAAACTGTTTTTT
>TRBJ1-2|TRBV7-9|.|.
CASSQNPGHTNYGYTF
TGTGCCAGCAGCCAAAATCCGGGCCACACAAACTATGGCTACACCTTC
>TRBJ1-1|TRBV6-6|.|.
CASSSTGTANTEAFF
TGTGCCAGCAGTTCGACCGGGACGGCGAACACTGAAGCTTTCTTT
>TRBJ1-3|TRBV30|.|.
CAWSVLRPSSGNTIYF
TGTGCCTGGAGTGTACTCAGGCCCAGCTCTGGAAACACCATATATTTT
>TRBJ1-5|TRBV19|.|.
CATGGLSNQPQHF
TGTGCCACCGGGGGACTGAGCAATCAGCCCCAGCATTTT
>TRBJ2-1|TRBV11-2|.|TRBD2
CASSLTPSGITNEQFF
TGTGCCAGCAGCTTAACCCCAAGCGGGATCACCAATGAGCAGTTCTTC
>TRBJ2-5|TRBV7-2|.|.
CASSLMGSNQETQYF
TGTGCCAGCAGCTTAATGGGGAGTAACCAAGAGACCCAGTACTTC
>TRBJ2-5|TRBV11-2|.|.
CASSLVGVLTTQYF
TGTGCCAGCAGCTTAGTTGGGGTCTTGACGACCCAGTACTTC
>TRBJ1-5|TRBV7-9|.|.
CASSSPGINQPQHF
TGTGCCAGCAGCTCACCGGGGATCAATCAGCCCCAGCATTTT
>TRBJ1-1|TRBV6-4|few|TRBD1
CASSDGQGTEAFF
TGTGCCAGCAGTGACGGACAGGGGACTGAAGCTTTCTTT
>TRBJ1-1|TRBV6-5|.|.
CASYYTNTEAFF
TGTGCCAGCTATTACACTAACACTGAAGCTTTCTTT
>TRBJ1-1|TRBV28|.|.
CASSLLGGNTEAFF
TGTGCCAGCAGTTTACTAGGTGGTAACACTGAAGCTTTCTTT
>TRBJ2-1|TRBV10-3|.|TRBD2
CAISETPGTSGRDNEQFF
TGTGCCATCAGTGAGACTCCCGGGACTAGCGGGAGGGACAATGAGCAGTTCTTC
>TRBJ2-5|TRBV7-9|.|.
CASSLPNREETQYF
TGTGCCAGCAGCCTACCGAACAGGGAGGAGACCCAGTACTTC
>TRBJ2-5|TRBV10-3|.|.
CAISESITGYRETQYF
TGTGCCATCAGTGAGTCGATTACAGGTTATCGGGAGACCCAGTACTTC
>TRBJ1-1|TRBV5-1|.|.
CASSLAYLSSGAFF
TGCGCCAGCAGCTTGGCTTACCTCTCTAGCGGAGCTTTCTTT
>TRBJ2-7|TRBV27|.|TRBD1
CASSLRDRHYEQYF
TGTGCCAGCAGCCTCCGGGACAGGCACTACGAGCAGTACTTC
>TRBJ1-2|TRBV27|.|TRBD1
CASSLLTGPQERFYGYTF
TGTGCCAGCAGTTTACTGACAGGGCCCCAGGAAAGGTTCTATGGCTACACCTTC
>TRBJ1-1|TRBV27|many|.
CASSLSSKGNTEAFF
TGTGCCAGCAGTTTATCGTCCAAAGGGAACACTGAAGCTTTCTTT
>TRBJ2-3|TRBV28|.|.
CASSPWGSSTDTQYF
TGTGCCAGCAGCCCTTGGGGGTCCTCCACAGATACGCAGTATTTT
>TRBJ2-4|TRBV27|.|.
CASSLSRKGDIQYF
TGTGCCAGCAGTTTATCACGAAAAGGGGACATTCAGTACTTC
>TRBJ2-1|TRBV7-6|.|TRBD2
CASSRLTSGSFDEQFF
TGTGCCAGCAGTCGGTTGACTAGCGGGAGTTTCGATGAGCAGTTCTTC
>TRBJ2-1|TRBV5-1|.|TRBD2
CASSGTRFSKVYNEQFF
TGCGCCAGCAGTGGGACTAGATTTTCGAAGGTCTACAATGAGCAGTTCTTC
>TRBJ2-7|TRBV27|.|.
CASSFQGTSYEQYF
TGTGCCAGCAGCTTTCAGGGGACCTCCTACGAGCAGTACTTC
>TRBJ2-1|TRBV10-3|.|TRBD2
CVTRGLAEVGTTYNEQFF
TGTGTCACCAGGGGACTAGCGGAAGTAGGGACGACCTACAATGAGCAGTTCTTC
>TRBJ1-5|TRBV28|.|.
CASIAPGGQPQHF
TGTGCCAGCATCGCGCCGGGTGGACAGCCCCAGCATTTT
>TRBJ2-7|TRBV10-3|.|.
CAISDFPYEQYF
TGTGCCATCAGTGATTTCCCCTACGAGCAGTACTTC
>TRBJ2-3|TRBV20-1|.|.
CSARITDTQYF
TGCAGTGCCCGGATCACAGATACGCAGTATTTT
>TRBJ2-7|TRBV28|.|.
CASSQYRDLEQYF
TGTGCCAGCAGCCAATACAGGGATCTCGAGCAGTACTTC
>TRBJ2-7|TRBV7-7|.|.
CASSLGPGKFYEQYF
TGTGCCAGCAGCTTAGGCCCAGGTAAATTTTACGAGCAGTACTTC
>TRBJ2-7|TRBV6-6|.|.
CASTLASSYEQYF
TGTGCCAGCACCCTAGCAAGTAGCTACGAGCAGTACTTC
>TRBJ1-6|TRBV30|.|.
CAWNFGGRSPLHF
TGTGCCTGGAATTTTGGGGGGCGGTCACCCCTCCACTTT
>TRBJ2-7|TRBV6-1|.|TRBD2
CASSEGLAAEYEQYF
TGTGCCAGCAGCGAAGGACTAGCAGCAGAGTACGAGCAGTACTTC
>TRBJ2-3|TRBV29-1|.|TRBD2
CSANPASGRVNTQYF
TGCAGCGCCAATCCGGCTAGCGGGAGGGTGAATACGCAGTATTTT
>TRBJ1-1|TRBV7-9|.|.
CASSSSHREAFF
TGTGCCAGCAGCTCTAGTCATAGGGAAGCTTTCTTT
>TRBJ1-4|TRBV7-9|.|TRBD1
CASSRETGVNEKLFF
TGTGCCAGCAGCCGAGAGACAGGGGTGAATGAAAAACTGTTTTTT
>TRBJ1-1|TRBV27|.|.
CASSLSPLQGGMNTEAFF
TGTGCCAGCAGTCTCTCTCCTTTACAGGGAGGCATGAACACTGAAGCTTTCTTT
>TRBJ2-2|TRBV6-5|.|.
CASSYSMAGNTGELFF
TGTGCCAGCAGTTACTCGATGGCAGGGAACACCGGGGAGCTGTTTTTT
>TRBJ2-1|TRBV28|.|TRBD2
CARSASGNYNEQFF
TGTGCCCGCTCAGCTAGCGGGAATTACAATGAGCAGTTCTTC
>TRBJ2-1|TRBV5-1|.|TRBD2
CASSLAGGLAGVRINEQFF
TGCGCCAGCAGCTTGGCCGGGGGACTAGCGGGAGTTAGGATCAATGAGCAGTTCTTC
>TRBJ1-2|TRBV14|.|.
CASSQEGGPDPYGYTF
TGTGCCAGCAGCCAAGAGGGGGGGCCCGATCCCTATGGCTACACCTTC
>TRBJ1-5|TRBV15|.|.
CATSRDREGVGNQPQHF
TGTGCCACCAGCAGAGATCGAGAGGGGGTGGGCAATCAGCCCCAGCATTTT
>TRBJ2-1|TRBV7-2|.|.
CASSLASLRVEQFF
TGTGCCAGCAGCTTAGCCTCTCTTCGGGTTGAGCAGTTCTTC
>TRBJ2-7|TRBV4-3|once|.
CASSQDWRGHEQYF
TGCGCCAGCAGCCAAGATTGGAGGGGCCACGAGCAGTACTTC
>TRBJ2-5|TRBV7-3|.|TRBD1
CASSLTGGAETQYF
TGTGCCAGCAGCCTAACAGGGGGCGCCGAGACCCAGTACTTC
>TRBJ1-5|TRBV10-3|.|.
CAISDGGSNQPQHF
TGTGCCATCAGTGATGGGGGCAGCAATCAGCCCCAGCATTTT
>TRBJ2-7|TRBV10-3|.|TRBD2
CAISDRLAGDPTSYEQYF
TGTGCCATCAGTGATCGCCTAGCGGGGGATCCAACATCTTACGAGCAGTACTTC